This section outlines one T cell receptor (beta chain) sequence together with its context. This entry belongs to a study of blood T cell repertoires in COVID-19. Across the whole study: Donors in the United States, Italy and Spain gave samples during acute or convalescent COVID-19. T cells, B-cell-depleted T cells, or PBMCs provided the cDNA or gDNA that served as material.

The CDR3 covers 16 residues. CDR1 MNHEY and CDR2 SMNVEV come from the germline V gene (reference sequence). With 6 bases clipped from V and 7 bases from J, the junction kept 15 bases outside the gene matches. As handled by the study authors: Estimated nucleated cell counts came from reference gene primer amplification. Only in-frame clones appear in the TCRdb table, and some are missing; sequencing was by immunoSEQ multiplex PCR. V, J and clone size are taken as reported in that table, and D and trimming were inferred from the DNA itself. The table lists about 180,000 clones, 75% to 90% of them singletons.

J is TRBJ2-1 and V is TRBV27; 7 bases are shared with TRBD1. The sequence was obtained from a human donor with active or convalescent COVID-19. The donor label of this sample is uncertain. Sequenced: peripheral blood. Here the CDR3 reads CASRQTGKGRANEQFF. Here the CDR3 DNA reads TGTGCCAGCAGACAGACAGGGAAGGGACGGGCGAATGAGCAGTTCTTC.